This T cell receptor (beta chain) was found in a study of blood T cell repertoires in COVID-19 (dated by TCRdb to the early 2020s). With respect to the entire study: Samples covering the acute and convalescent phases of COVID-19 were provided by collaborators in the United States, Italy and Spain. The prospective study material was composed of cDNA or gDNA derived from T cells, B-cell-depleted T cells, or PBMCs. Subjects who had been exposed to COVID-19, were actively infected with it, or had recovered from it provided the deeply sampled blood TCRbeta repertoires that made up the dataset. The repertoires were released in a freely available public database intended as a resource for research on the immune response to SARS-CoV-2. The samples were drawn from two sources: the first 160 participants of the ongoing ImmuneRACE study, and 1,000 to 1,500 subjects contributed by 6 global collaborators. Sample metadata almost always included a de-identified subject ID, COVID-19 status, age in years and sex. Where HLA class I and class II types were available, the types were taken from metadata supplied by the sample provider, not from assay-based typing.

The CDR3 covers 13 residues, taking in both the cysteine and the phenylalanine. Only CDR3 DNA is held: 39 bases, read in frame from base 1. CDR1 and CDR2 are drawn from the germline V gene (reference sequence): GTSNPN, SVGIG. V loses 5 bases at its end and J loses 9 bases; junction bases beyond the gene matches: 9. Collaborating institutions collected whole blood in K2EDTA tubes following their own protocols. For TCRbeta analysis, collaborators shipped samples as frozen whole blood, isolated PBMCs, or DNA extracted from either of those sample types. TCRbeta CDR3 regions were amplified from genomic DNA using the immunoSEQ Assay, a bias-controlled multiplex PCR. On the study's bioinformatics: The number of nucleated cells in each sample was estimated from the amplification of reference gene primers within the assay. To quantify the absolute abundance of each unique TCRbeta CDR3 rearrangement, sequence reads were collapsed and filtered. For each sample, productive Simpson clonality was calculated by taking the square root of Simpson's diversity index across productive rearrangements. TCRdb holds this immuneACCESS table with in-frame rearrangements only. Some clones are missing; in checked studies, unresolved V genes explain under half, and the rest has no known cause. V and J calls and clone size are given by that table; D and trimming were obtained from the DNA. For this sample there are roughly 190,000 clones; approximately 86% appear just once. Clones ranked in the top ten supply 7% to 7.5% of the sample.

The full study reports these points: The quantity of clinical and demographic metadata differed by source and by participant and was supplied without curation.

A word on this clone: It lacks a known antigen. No much larger clone is present one base from it, and per-base qualities are unavailable.

This receptor was obtained from a woman over 75 in a cohort sampled during active or convalescent COVID-19. Sequences were obtained from peripheral blood. The V gene is TRBV30 and the J gene is TRBJ1-5, with 8 bases aligning to TRBD1. The bases are TGTGCCTGGGATCACAGGGGGAAACGGCCCCAGCATTTT. Translation gives CAWDHRGKRPQHF.